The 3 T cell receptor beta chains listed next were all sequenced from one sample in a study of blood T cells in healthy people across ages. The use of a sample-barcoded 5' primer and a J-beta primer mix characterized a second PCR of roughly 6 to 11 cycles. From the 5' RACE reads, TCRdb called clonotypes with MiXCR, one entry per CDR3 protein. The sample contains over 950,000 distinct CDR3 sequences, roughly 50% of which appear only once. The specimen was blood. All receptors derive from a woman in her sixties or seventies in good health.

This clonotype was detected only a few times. Here the CDR3 DNA reads TGTGCCAGCAGAGAAACGACAGGGTCGGTAGATACGCAGTATTTT. This gives the protein CASRETTGSVDTQYF. The genes are TRBV7-2 and TRBJ2-3, with 7 bases aligning to TRBD1. The trim removed 6 bases at V and 5 bases at J, leaving 11 bases unmatched. CDR1 is SGHTA and CDR2 is FQGNSA in the germline V gene. This CDR3 is 15 amino acids long.

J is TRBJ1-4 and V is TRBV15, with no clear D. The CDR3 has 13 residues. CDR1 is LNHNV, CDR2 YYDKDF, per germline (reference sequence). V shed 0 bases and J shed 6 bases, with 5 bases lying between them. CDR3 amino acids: CATSRDRDEKLFF. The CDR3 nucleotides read TGTGCCACCAGCAGAGATCGGGATGAAAAACTGTTTTTT. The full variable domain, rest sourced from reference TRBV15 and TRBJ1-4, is DAMVIQNPRYQVTQFGKPVTLSCSQTLNHNVMYWYQQKSSQAPKLLFHYYDKDFNNEADTPDNFQSRRPNTSFCFLDIRSPGLGDTAMYLCATSRDRDEKLFFGSGTQLSVL.

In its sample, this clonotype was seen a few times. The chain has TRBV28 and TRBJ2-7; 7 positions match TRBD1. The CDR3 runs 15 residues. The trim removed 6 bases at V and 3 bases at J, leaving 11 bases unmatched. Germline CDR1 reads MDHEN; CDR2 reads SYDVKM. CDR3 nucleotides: TGTGCCAGCAGCGCTACAGGGGCGACACTCTACGAGCAGTACTTC. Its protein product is CASSATGATLYEQYF.